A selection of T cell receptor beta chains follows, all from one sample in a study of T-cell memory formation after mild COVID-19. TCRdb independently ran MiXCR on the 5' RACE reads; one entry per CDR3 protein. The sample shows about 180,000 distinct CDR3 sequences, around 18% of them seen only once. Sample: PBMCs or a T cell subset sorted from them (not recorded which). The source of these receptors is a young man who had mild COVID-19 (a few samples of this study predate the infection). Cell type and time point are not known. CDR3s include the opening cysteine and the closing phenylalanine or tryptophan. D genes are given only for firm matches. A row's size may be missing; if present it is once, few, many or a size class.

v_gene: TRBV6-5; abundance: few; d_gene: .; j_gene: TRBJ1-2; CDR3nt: TGTGCCAGCAGTTACTCGCGGGTCGGGGAGGGGTATGGCTACACCTTC; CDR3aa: CASSYSRVGEGYGYTF
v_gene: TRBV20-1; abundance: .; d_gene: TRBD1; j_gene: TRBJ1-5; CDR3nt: TGCAGTGCTAATAGGCGACAGGGACGTCAGCCCCAGCATTTT; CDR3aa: CSANRRQGRQPQHF
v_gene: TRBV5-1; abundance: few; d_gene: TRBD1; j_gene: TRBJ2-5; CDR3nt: TGCGCCAGCAGCCTCGGGACAGCGCTCCAAGAGACCCAGTACTTC; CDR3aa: CASSLGTALQETQYF
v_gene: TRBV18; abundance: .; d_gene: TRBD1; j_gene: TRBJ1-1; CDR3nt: TGTGCCAGCTCACCACCAGGACAGGGAGTTCCTGAAGCTTTCTTT; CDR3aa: CASSPPGQGVPEAFF
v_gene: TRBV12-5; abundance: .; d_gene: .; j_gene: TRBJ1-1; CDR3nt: TGTGCTAGTGGTTTGTTCACTACCCAAGCTTTCTTT; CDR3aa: CASGLFTTQAFF
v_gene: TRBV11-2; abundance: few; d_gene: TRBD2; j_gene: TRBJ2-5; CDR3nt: TGTGCCAGCAGCGCGACTAGCGGGGTCGGGGAGACCCAGTACTTC; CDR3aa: CASSATSGVGETQYF
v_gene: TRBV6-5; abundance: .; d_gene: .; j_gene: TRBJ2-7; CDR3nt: TGTGCCAGCAGCCCCCTCCGTGGAGCGCAGTACTTC; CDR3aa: CASSPLRGAQYF
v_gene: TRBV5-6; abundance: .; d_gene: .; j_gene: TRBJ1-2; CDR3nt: TGTGCCAGCAGCATGGGGTACTATGGCTACACCTTC; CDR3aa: CASSMGYYGYTF
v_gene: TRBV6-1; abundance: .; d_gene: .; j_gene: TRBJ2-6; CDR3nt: TGTGCCAGTCTCGGACGGGGGCGCGCTGGGGCCAACGTCCTGACTTTC; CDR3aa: CASLGRGRAGANVLTF
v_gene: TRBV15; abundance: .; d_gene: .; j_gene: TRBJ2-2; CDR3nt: TGTGCCACCAGCAGACCCGGGACGGGGACCGGGGAGCTGTTTTTT; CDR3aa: CATSRPGTGTGELFF
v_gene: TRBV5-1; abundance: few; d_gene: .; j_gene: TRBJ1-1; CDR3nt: TGCGCCAGCAGCGCCGGACGGGAGAACACTGAAGCTTTCTTT; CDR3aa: CASSAGRENTEAFF
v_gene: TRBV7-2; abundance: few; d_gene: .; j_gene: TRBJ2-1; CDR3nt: TGTGCCAGCAGCTTCGGGCGAGACAATGAGCAGTTCTTC; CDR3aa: CASSFGRDNEQFF
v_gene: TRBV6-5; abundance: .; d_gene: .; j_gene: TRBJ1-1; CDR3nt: TGTGCCAGCAGTTATTCGCAGCCGGGACTAGCAAGTGAAGCTTTCTTT; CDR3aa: CASSYSQPGLASEAFF
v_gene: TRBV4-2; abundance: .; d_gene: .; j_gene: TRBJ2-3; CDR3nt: TGTGCCAGCAGCCAAGATCTGCCAGGCCCTAAAGATACGCAGTATTTT; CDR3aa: CASSQDLPGPKDTQYF
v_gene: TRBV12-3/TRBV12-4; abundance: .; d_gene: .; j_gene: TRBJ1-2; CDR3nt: TGTGCCAGCAGTCCGTCAGCGCGGGGTGAGGGAAACTATGGCTACACCTTC; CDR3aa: CASSPSARGEGNYGYTF
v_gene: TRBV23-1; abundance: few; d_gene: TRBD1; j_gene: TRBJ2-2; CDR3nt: TGCGCCAGCAGTCAATCGGGGACAGCGAACACCGGGGAGCTGTTTTTT; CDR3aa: CASSQSGTANTGELFF
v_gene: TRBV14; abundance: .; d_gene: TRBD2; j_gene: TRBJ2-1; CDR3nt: TGTGCCAGCAGCAAGCGTCCCGGGACTAGCGGGGGGGCCTACAATGAGCAGTTCTTC; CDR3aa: CASSKRPGTSGGAYNEQFF
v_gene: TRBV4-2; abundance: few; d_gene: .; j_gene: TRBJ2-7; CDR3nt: TGTGCCAGCAGCCAGTCCTGGGGCTTGGGCGAGCAGTACTTC; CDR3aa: CASSQSWGLGEQYF
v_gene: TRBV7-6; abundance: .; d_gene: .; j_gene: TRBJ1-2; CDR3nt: TGTGCCAGCAGCAGGCAGGAGGGGAATGGCTACACCTTC; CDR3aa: CASSRQEGNGYTF
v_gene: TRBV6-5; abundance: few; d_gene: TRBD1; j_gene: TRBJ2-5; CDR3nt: TGTGCCAGCAGTTACGCGGCAGGGGGCCACCCCATCAGACAAGAGACCCAGTACTTC; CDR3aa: CASSYAAGGHPIRQETQYF
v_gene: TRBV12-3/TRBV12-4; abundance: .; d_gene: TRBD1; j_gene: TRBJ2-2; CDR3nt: TGTGCCAGCAGCCCCCGGGACAGGGGGATTGCGAACACCGGGGAGCTGTTTTTT; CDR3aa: CASSPRDRGIANTGELFF
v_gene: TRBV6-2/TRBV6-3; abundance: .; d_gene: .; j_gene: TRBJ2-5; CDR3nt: TGTGCCAGCAGAGGACAGTGGGGGACCCAGTACTTC; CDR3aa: CASRGQWGTQYF
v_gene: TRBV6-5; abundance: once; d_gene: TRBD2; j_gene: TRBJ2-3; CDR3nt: TGTGCCAGCAGGGGTACTAGCGGGGGTTTCACAGATACGCAGTATTTT; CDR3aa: CASRGTSGGFTDTQYF
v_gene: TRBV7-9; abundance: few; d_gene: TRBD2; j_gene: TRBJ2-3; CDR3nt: TGTGCCAGCAGCTTAGGACTAGCGGGACCTTCAGATACGCAGTATTTT; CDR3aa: CASSLGLAGPSDTQYF
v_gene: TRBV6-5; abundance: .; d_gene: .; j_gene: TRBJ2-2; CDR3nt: TGTGCCAGCAGTTACGACAGATCGAACACCGGGGAGCTGTTTTTT; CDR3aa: CASSYDRSNTGELFF
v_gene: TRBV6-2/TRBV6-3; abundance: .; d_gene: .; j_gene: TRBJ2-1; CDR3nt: TGTGCCAGCAGTTACCCCATACCGGTGCTGTTCTTC; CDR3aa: CASSYPIPVLFF
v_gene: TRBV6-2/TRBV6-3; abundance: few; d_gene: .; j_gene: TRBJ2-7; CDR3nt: TGTGCCAGCAGCCCCCGGACAGACACGCTGCTCTACGAGCAGTACTTC; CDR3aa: CASSPRTDTLLYEQYF
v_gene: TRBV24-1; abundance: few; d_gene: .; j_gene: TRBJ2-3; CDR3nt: TGTGCCACCAGGGACATAACAGATACGCAGTATTTT; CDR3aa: CATRDITDTQYF
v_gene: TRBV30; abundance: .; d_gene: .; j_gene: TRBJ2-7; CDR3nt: TGTGCCTGGAGTCCCCATACTCTAGGGTTTGGAGAGCAGTACTTC; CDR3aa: CAWSPHTLGFGEQYF
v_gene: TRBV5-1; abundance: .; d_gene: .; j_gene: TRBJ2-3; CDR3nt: TGCGCCAGCAGCTTCGAGACCCTGCCAGATACGCAGTATTTT; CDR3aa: CASSFETLPDTQYF
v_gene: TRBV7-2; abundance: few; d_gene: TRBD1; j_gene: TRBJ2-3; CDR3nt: TGTGCCAGCAGCAGTCGGGACAGCCGCACAGATACGCAGTATTTT; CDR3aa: CASSSRDSRTDTQYF
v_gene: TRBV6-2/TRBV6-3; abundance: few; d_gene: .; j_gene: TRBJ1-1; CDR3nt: TGTGCCAGCAGTTACTCGAATTGGGGTACTGAAGCTTTCTTT; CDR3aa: CASSYSNWGTEAFF
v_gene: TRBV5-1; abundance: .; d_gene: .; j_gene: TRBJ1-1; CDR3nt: TGCGCCAGCAGCTTGGGCCCCGGGGACATGAACACTGAAGCTTTCTTT; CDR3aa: CASSLGPGDMNTEAFF
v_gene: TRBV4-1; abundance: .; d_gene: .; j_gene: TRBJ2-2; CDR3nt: TGCGCCAGCAGCCAAGGGAGGACTTCGTACACCGGGGAGCTGTTTTTT; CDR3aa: CASSQGRTSYTGELFF
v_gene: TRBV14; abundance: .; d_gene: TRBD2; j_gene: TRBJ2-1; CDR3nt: TGTGCCAGCAGCCAAGACCTCCCGGGACTAGCTAAATACAATGAGCAGTTCTTC; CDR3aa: CASSQDLPGLAKYNEQFF
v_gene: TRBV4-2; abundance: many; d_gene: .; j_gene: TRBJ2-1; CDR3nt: TGTGCCAGCAGCCAAGTGTCTAGCTGGTTCTTC; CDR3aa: CASSQVSSWFF
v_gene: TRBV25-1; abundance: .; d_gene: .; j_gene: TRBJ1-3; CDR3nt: TGTGCCAGCAGTGAGGAGGGGCCGATGGCTGGAAACACCATATATTTT; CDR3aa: CASSEEGPMAGNTIYF
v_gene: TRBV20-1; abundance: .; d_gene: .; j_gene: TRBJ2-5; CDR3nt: TGCAGTGCTAGCCCCTGGAGGGAGGCGTGGCAAGAGACCCAGTACTTC; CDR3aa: CSASPWREAWQETQYF
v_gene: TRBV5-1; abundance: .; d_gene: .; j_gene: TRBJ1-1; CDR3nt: TGCGCCAGCAGCTTGGCCGTTGGGGCGGCCACTGAAGCTTTCTTT; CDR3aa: CASSLAVGAATEAFF
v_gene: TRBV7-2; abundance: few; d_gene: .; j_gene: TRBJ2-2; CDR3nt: TGTGCCAGCAGTTTACAGGGAGGGGCCGGGGAGCTGTTTTTT; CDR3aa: CASSLQGGAGELFF
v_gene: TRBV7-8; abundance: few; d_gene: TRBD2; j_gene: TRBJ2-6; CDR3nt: TGTGCCAGCAATAGACTAGCGGCTAACTCTGGGGCCAACGTCCTGACTTTC; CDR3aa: CASNRLAANSGANVLTF
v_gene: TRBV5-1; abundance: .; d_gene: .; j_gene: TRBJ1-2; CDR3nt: TGCGCCAGCAGCTTGGATGGGGATCTCAGCTATGGCTACACCTTC; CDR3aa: CASSLDGDLSYGYTF
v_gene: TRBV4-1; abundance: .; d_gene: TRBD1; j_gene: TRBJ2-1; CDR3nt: TGCGCCAGCAGCCAACCGGGACAGGCCCCCTACAATGAGCAGTTCTTC; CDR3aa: CASSQPGQAPYNEQFF
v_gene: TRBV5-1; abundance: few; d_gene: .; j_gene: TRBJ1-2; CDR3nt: TGCGCCAGCAGCTTCGTTGGGTCTGACTATGGCTACACCTTC; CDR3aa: CASSFVGSDYGYTF
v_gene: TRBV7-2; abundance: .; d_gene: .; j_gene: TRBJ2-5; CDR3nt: TGTGCCAACCCCTCAGTTGAGGGGGGTCGAAAGACCCAGTACTTC; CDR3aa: CANPSVEGGRKTQYF
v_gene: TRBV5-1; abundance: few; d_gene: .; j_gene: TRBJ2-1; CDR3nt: TGCGCCAGCAGCCTTTCAGGGATGGGTGGCAATGAGCAGTTCTTC; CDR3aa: CASSLSGMGGNEQFF
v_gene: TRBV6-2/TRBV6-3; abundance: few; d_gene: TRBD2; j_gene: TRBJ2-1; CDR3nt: TGTGCCAGCAGTTACATCGGACTAGCTGGTGAGCAGTTCTTC; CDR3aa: CASSYIGLAGEQFF